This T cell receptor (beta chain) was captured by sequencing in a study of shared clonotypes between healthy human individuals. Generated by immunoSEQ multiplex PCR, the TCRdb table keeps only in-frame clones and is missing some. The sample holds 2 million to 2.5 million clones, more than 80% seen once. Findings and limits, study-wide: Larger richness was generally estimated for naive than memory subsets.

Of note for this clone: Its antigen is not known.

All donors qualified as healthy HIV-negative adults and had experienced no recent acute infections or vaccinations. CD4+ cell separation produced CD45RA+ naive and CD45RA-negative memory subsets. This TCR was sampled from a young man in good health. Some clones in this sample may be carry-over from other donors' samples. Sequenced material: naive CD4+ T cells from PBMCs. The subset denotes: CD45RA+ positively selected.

The CDR3 DNA reads TGTGCCACCAGCAGAGATCGTGTTGTTGGGGAGCAGTACTTC. Translated, it gives CATSRDRVVGEQYF. The chain employs TRBV15 and TRBJ2-7; D is unresolved. Trimming shortened V by 0 bases and J by 7 bases, and 13 bases separated the two germline ends. This CDR3 is 14 amino acids long. Germline-derived CDR1 and CDR2 are LNHNV and YYDKDF (reference sequence).